The clone carrying this T cell receptor (beta chain) came up a few times. Its cognate antigen is unknown. The assay was immunoSEQ multiplex PCR, and TCRdb's table has in-frame clones only and misses some. The sample lists more than 35,000 clones, 76% seen once, with 15% to 20% in the top ten. The sample originates from a study of PD-1 blockade in classical Hodgkin lymphoma. Exposure to brentuximab vedotin varied, and each patient had relapsed following autologous stem cell transplantation. Study-level points and caveats: Complete responders matched newly diagnosed patients in baseline diversity. When set against healthy donors, newly diagnosed patients were reported to show lower baseline TCR diversity. There was a significant rise in CD4+ TCR diversity by C4D1, with no such rise for CD8+. What drove the repertoire differences, possibly disease activity or prior therapy, has not been defined.

The clonotype originates from a human donor with classical Hodgkin lymphoma. Source: peripheral blood mononuclear cells (PBMCs), taken before the second cycle of nivolumab.

The CDR3 here is CASRPPRGRTEAFF. The CDR3 DNA is TGTGCCAGTAGGCCCCCCAGGGGGCGAACTGAAGCTTTCTTT. This rearrangement joins TRBV19 to TRBJ1-1; TRBD1 aligns across 8 bases. Germline CDR1 LNHDA, CDR2 SQIVND (reference sequence). J was trimmed by 5 bases and V by 6 bases; bases with no gene match: 8. The CDR3 length is 14 residues.